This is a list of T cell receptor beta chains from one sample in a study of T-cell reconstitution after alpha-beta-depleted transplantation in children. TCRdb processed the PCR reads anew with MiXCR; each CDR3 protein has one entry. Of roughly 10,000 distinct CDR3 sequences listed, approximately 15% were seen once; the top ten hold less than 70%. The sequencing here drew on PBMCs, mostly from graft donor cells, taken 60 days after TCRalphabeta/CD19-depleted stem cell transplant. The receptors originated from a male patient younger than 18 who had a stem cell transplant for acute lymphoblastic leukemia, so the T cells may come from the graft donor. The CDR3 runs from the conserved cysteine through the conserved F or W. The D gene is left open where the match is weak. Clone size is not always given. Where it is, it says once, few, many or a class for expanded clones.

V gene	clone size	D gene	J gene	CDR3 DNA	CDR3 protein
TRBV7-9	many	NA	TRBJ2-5	TGTGCCAGCAGCTTTGTTGGGGCGGTAATCCAAGAGACCCAGTACTTC	CASSFVGAVIQETQYF
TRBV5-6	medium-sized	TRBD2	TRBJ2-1	TGTGCCAGCAGCTCTTCGCTTACTAGCGGGAGCATCAATGAGCAGTTCTTC	CASSSSLTSGSINEQFF
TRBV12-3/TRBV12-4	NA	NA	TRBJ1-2	TGTGCCAGCAGTTTTCTGGTGACAGCTGATGGCTACACCTTC	CASSFLVTADGYTF
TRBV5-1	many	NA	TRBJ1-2	TGCGCCAGCAGCTTCGGGATCGGCTTGAATGGCTACACCTTC	CASSFGIGLNGYTF
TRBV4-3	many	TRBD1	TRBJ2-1	TGCGCCAGCAGCCCCCGGACAGGGCCTCTTTTTGTCAATGAGCAGTTCTTC	CASSPRTGPLFVNEQFF
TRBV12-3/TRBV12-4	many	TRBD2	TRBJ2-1	TGTGCCAGCAACGGGGGACTAGCGGGGTTTGGTGAGCAGTTCTTC	CASNGGLAGFGEQFF
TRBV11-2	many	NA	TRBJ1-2	TGTGCCAGCAGCTTAGGGCTTAACTATGGCTACACCTTC	CASSLGLNYGYTF
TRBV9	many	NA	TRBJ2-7	TGTGCCAGCAGCCGATATGGACAGTCCTACGAGCAGTACTTC	CASSRYGQSYEQYF
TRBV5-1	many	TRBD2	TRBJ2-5	TGCGCCAGCAGCGTGGGACTAGCGGCAATAGAAGAGACCCAGTACTTC	CASSVGLAAIEETQYF
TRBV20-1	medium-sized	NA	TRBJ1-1	TGCAGTGCCTCCCCAAGCGGGAGGAAGACTGAAGCTTTCTTT	CSASPSGRKTEAFF
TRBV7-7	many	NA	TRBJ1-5	TGTGCCAGCAGCTTAGAGGGGGGGGGACTCGGTAAGCCCCAGCATTTT	CASSLEGGGLGKPQHF
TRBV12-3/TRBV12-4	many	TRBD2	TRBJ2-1	TGTGCCAGCGTGAGAAGACTAGCGGGAGCCGGTGAGCAGTTCTTC	CASVRRLAGAGEQFF